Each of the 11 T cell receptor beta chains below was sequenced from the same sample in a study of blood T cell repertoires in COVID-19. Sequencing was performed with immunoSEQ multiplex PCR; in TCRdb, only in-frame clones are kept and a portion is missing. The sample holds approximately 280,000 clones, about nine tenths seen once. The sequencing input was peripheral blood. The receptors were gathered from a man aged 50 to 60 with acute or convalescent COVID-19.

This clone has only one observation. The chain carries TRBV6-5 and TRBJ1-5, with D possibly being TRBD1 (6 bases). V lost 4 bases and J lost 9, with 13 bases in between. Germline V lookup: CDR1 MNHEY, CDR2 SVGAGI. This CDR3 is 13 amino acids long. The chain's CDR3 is CASSSDSLWPQHF. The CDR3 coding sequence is TGTGCCAGCAGTTCGGACAGTCTGTGGCCCCAGCATTTT.

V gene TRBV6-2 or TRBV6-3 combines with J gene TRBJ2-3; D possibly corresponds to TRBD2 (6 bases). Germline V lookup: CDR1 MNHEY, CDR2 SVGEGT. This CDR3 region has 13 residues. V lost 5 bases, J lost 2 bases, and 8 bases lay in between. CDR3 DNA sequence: TGTGCCAGCAGTCGGGACTCCACAGATACGCAGTATTTT. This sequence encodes CASSRDSTDTQYF.

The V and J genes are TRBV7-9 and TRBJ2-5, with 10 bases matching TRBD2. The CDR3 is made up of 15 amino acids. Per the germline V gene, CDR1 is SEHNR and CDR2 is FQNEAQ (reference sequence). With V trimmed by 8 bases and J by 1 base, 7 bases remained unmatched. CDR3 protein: CASGLAGATQETQYF. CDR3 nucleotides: TGTGCCAGCGGGCTAGCGGGGGCCACCCAAGAGACCCAGTACTTC.

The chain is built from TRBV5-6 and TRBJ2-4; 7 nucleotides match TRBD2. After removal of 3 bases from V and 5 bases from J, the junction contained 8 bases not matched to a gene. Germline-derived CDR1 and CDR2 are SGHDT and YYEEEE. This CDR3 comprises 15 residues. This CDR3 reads CASSSTRGSQNIQYF. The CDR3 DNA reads TGTGCCAGCAGCTCCACCCGCGGGAGCCAAAACATTCAGTACTTC.

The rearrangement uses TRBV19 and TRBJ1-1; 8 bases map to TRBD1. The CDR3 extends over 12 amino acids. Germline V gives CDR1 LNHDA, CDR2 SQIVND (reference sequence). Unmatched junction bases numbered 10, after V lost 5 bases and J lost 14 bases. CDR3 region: CASSPRTGWVFF. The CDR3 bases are TGTGCCAGTAGTCCTCGGACAGGGTGGGTCTTCTTT.

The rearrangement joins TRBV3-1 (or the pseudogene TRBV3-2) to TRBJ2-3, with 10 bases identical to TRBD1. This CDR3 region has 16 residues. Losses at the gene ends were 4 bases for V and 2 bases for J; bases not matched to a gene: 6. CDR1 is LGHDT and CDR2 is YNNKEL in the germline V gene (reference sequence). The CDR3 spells CASSPSGTGVTDTQYF. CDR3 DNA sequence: TGTGCCAGCAGCCCCTCCGGGACAGGGGTCACAGATACGCAGTATTTT.

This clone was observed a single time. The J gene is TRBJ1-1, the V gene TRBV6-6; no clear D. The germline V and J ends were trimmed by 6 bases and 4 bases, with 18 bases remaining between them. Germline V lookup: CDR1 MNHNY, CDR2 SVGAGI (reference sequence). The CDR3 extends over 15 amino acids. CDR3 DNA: TGTGCCAGCAGCCCCCGGAGGGTCCGGAGCACTGAAGCTTTCTTT. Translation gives CASSPRRVRSTEAFF.

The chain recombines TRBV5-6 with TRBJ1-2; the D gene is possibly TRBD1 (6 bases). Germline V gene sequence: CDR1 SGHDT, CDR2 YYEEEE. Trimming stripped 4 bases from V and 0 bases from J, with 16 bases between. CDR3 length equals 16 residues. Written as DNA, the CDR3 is TGTGCCAGCAGCGGCGGGTGGGGGCGAGCTAACTATGGCTACACCTTC. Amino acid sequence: CASSGGWGRANYGYTF.

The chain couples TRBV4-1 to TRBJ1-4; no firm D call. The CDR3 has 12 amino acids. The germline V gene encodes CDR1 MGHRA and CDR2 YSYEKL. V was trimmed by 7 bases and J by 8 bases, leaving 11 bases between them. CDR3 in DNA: TGCGCCAGCAAATCCCCGAGCGAAAAACTGTTTTTT. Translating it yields CASKSPSEKLFF.

The CDR3 nucleotides read TGTGCCAGCAGCTCGCGAAGGACAGTCGCGAAAGAGACCCAGTACTTC. Amino acids: CASSSRRTVAKETQYF. The V gene is TRBV7-6, the J gene TRBJ2-5; possible D gene TRBD1, 6 bases. The CDR3 has 16 residues. Trimming removed 4 bases at V and 3 bases at J, with 18 bases between. The germline V gene has CDR1 SGHVS and CDR2 FNYEAQ.

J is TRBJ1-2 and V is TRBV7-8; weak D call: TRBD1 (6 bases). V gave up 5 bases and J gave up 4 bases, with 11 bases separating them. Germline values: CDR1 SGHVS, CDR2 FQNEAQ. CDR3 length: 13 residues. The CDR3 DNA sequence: TGTGCCAGCAGCCAAGGGGGAGCCTATGGCTACACCTTC. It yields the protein CASSQGGAYGYTF.